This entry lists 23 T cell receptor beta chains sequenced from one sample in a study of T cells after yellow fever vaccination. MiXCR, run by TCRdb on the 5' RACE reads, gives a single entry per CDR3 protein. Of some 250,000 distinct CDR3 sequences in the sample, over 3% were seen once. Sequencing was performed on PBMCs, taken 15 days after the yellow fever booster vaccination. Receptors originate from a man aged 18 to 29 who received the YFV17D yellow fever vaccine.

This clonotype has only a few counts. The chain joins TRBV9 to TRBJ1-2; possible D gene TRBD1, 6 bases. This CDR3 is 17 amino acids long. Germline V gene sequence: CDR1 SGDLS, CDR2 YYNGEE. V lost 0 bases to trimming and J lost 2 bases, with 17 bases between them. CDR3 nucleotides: TGTGCCAGCAGCGTAGTCAGAGACACAGGGCCAAACTATGGCTACACCTTC. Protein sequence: CASSVVRDTGPNYGYTF.

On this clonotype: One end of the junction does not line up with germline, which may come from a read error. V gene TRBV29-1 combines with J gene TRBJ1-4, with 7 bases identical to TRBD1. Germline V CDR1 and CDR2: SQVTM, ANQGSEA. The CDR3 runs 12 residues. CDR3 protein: CSVEDPSGQTTF. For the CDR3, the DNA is TGCAGCGTTGAGGATCCTTCGGGACAGACAACTTTT.

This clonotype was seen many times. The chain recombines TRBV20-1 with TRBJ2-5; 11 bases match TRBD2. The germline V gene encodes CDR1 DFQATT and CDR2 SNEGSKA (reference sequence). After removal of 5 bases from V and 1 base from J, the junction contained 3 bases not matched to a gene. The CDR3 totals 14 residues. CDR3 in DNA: TGCAGTGCTTTAGCGGGGGGGCCCCAAGAGACCCAGTACTTC. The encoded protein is CSALAGGPQETQYF.

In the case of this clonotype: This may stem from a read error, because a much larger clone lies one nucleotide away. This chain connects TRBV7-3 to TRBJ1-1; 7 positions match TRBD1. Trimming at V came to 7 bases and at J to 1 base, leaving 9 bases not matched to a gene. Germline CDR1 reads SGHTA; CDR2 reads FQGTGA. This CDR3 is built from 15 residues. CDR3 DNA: TGTGCCAGCAACTCAGGGGGGGGTGCGAACACTGAAGCTTTCTTT. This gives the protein CASNSGGGANTEAFF.

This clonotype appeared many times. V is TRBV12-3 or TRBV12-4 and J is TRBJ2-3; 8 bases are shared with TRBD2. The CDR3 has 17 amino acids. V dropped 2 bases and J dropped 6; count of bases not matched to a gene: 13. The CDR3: CASSLTSGANWVDTQYF. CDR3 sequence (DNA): TGTGCCAGCAGTTTAACTAGCGGCGCCAACTGGGTTGATACGCAGTATTTT.

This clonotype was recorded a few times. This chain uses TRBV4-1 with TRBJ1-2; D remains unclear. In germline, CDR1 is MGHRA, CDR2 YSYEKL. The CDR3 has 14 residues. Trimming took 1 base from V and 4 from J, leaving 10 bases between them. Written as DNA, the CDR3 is TGCGCCAGCAGCCAAGCGGAGTTCAGCTATGGCTACACCTTC. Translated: CASSQAEFSYGYTF.

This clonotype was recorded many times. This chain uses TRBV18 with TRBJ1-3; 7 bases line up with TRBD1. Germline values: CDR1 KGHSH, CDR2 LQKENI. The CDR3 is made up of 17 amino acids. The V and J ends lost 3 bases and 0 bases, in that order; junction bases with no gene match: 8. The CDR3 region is CASSPGPTGNSGNTIYF. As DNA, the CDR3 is TGTGCCAGCTCACCCGGGCCGACAGGGAACTCTGGAAACACCATATATTTT.

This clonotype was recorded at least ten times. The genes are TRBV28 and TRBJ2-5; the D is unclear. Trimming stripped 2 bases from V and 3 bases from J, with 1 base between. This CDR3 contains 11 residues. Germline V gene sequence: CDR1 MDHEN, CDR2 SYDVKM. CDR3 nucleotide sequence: TGTGCCAGCAGTTTAAAAGAGACCCAGTACTTC. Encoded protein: CASSLKETQYF. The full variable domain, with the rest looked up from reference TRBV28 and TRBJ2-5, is DVKVTQSSRYLVKRTGEKVFLECVQDMDHENMFWYRQDPGLGLRLIYFSYDVKMKEKGDIPEGYSVSREKKERFSLILESASTNQTSMYLCASSLKETQYFGPGTRLLVL.

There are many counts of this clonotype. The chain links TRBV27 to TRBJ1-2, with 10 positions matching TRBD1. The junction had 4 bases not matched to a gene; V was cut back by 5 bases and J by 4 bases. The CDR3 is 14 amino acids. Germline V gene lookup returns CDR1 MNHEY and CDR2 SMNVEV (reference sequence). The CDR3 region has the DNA TGTGCCAGCAGTGCCGGGACAGGGGCCTATGGCTACACCTTC. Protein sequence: CASSAGTGAYGYTF.

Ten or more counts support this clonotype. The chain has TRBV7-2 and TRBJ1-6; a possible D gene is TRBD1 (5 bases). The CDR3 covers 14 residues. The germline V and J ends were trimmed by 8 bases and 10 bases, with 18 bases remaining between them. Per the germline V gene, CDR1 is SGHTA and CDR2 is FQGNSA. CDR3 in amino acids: CASGGGRTPSPLHF. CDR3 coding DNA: TGTGCCAGCGGGGGAGGGAGAACCCCATCACCCCTCCACTTT.

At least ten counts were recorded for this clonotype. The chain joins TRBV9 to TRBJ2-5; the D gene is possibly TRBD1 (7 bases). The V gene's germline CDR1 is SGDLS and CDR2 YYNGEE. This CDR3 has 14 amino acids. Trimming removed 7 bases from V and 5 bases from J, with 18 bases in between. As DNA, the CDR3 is TGTGCCAGCTCCCCGGAGGGGGCGGGGGAGACCCAGTACTTC. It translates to CASSPEGAGETQYF. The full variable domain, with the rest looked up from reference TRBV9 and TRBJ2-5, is DSGVTQTPKHLITATGQRVTLRCSPRSGDLSVYWYQQSLDQGLQFLIQYYNGEERAKGNILERFSAQQFPDLHSELNLSSLELGDSALYFCASSPEGAGETQYFGPGTRLLVL.

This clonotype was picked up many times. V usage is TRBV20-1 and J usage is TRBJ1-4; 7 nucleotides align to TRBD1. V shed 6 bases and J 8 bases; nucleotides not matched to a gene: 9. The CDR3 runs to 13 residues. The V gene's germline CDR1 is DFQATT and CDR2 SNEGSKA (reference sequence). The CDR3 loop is CSAKRGRAEKLFF. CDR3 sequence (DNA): TGCAGTGCGAAAAGGGGGCGCGCCGAAAAACTGTTTTTT.

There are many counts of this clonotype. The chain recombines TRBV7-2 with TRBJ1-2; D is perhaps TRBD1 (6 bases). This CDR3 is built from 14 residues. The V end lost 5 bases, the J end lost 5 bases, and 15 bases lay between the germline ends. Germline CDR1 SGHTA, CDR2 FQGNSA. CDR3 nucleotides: TGTGCCAGCAGCCTAATACAGGGCGTATATGGCTACACCTTC. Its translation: CASSLIQGVYGYTF.

The CDR3 protein is CASSSGENTGELFF. In DNA form, the CDR3 reads TGCGCCAGCAGCTCGGGAGAGAACACCGGGGAGCTGTTTTTT. This chain links TRBV5-1 with TRBJ2-2; D perhaps matches TRBD2 (6 bases). The CDR3 spans 14 residues. V lost 3 bases, J lost 1 base, and 7 bases lay in between. The germline V gene encodes CDR1 SGHRS and CDR2 YFSETQ.

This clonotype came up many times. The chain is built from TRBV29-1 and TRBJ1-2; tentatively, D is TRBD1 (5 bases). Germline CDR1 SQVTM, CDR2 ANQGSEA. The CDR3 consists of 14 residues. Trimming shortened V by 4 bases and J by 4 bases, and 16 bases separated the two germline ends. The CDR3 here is CSVASGYKGYGYTF. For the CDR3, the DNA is TGCAGCGTTGCGTCAGGGTATAAAGGCTATGGCTACACCTTC.

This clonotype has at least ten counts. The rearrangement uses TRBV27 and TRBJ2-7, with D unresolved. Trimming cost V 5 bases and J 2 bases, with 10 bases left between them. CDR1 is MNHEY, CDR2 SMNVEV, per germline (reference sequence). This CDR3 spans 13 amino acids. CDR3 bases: TGTGCCAGCAGTAGCAGGTTTCCCTACGAGCAGTACTTC. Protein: CASSSRFPYEQYF.

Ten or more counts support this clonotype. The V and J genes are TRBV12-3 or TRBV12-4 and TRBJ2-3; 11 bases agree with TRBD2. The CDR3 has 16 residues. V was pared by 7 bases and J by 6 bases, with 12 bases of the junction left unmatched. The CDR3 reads CASKEIAGGQWDTQYF. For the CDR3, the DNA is TGTGCCAGCAAAGAAATAGCGGGGGGGCAGTGGGATACGCAGTATTTT.

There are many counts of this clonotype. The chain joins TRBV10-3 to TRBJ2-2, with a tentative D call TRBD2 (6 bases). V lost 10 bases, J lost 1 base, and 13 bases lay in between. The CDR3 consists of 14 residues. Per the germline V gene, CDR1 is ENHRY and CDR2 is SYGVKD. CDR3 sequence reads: CATRERVNTGELFF. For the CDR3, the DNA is TGTGCCACCAGGGAGCGGGTGAACACCGGGGAGCTGTTTTTT.

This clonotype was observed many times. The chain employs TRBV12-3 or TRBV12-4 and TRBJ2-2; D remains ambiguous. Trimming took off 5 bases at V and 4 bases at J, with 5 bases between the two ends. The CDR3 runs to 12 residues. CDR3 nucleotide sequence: TGTGCCAGCAGTCGATCCACCGGGGAGCTGTTTTTT. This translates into CASSRSTGELFF.

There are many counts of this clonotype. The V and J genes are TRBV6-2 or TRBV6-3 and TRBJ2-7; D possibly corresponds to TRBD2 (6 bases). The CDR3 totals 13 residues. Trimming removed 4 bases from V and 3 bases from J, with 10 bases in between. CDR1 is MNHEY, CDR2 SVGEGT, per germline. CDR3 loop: CASSSGGIYEQYF. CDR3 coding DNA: TGTGCCAGCAGTTCCGGGGGTATCTACGAGCAGTACTTC.

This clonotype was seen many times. The CDR3: CASRPDRDGQPQHF. In DNA, the CDR3 is TGTGCCAGCAGACCCGACAGGGACGGTCAGCCCCAGCATTTT. The V call is TRBV12-3 or TRBV12-4, the J call TRBJ1-5; 7 bases match TRBD1. The CDR3 consists of 14 residues. Losses at the gene ends were 6 bases for V and 6 bases for J; bases not matched to a gene: 8.

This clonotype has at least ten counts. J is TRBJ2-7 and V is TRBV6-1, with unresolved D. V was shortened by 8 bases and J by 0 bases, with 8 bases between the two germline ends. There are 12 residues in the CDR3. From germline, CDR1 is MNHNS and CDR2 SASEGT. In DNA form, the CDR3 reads TGTGCCAGCGGGCCGGTCTCCTACGAGCAGTACGTC. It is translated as CASGPVSYEQYV.

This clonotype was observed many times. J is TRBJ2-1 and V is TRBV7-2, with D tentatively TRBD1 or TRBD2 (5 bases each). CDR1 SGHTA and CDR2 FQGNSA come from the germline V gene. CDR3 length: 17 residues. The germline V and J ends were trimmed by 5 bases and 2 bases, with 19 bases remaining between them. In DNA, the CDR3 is TGTGCCAGCAGCCCCCGGGCGACGGGACGAACCTACAATGAGCAGTTCTTC. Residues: CASSPRATGRTYNEQFF.